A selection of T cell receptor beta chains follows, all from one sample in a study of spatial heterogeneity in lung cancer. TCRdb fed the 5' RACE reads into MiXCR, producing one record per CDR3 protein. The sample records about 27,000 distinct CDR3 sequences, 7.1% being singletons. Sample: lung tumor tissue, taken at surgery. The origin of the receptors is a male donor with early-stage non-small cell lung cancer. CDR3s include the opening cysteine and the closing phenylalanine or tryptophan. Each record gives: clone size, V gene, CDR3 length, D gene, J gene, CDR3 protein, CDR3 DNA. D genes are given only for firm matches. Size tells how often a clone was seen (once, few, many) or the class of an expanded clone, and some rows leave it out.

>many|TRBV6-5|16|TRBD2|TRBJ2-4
CASSYTSSGGAYIQYF
TGTGCCAGCAGTTACACTTCTAGCGGGGGGGCGTACATTCAGTACTTC
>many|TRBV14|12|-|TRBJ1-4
CASSQLTEKLFF
TGTGCCAGCAGCCAGCTAACCGAAAAACTGTTTTTT
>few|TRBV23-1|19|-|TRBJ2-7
CASTLTLKGGGPSSYEQYF
TGCGCCAGCACTCTAACCCTAAAGGGCGGGGGCCCAAGCTCCTACGAGCAGTACTTC
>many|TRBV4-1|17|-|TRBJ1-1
CASSQAAGVGVYTEAFF
TGCGCCAGCAGCCAGGCTGCAGGGGTAGGGGTTTACACTGAAGCTTTCTTT
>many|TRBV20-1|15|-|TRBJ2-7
CSAFHPRGRAYEQYF
TGCAGTGCTTTCCACCCCCGGGGACGGGCCTACGAGCAGTACTTC
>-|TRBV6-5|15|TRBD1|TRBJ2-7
CASSMGGTGVYEQYF
TGTGCCAGCAGTATGGGGGGGACAGGGGTCTACGAGCAGTACTTC
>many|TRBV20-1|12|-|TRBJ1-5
CSVTDTNQPQHF
TGCAGTGTTACCGACACAAATCAGCCCCAGCATTTT
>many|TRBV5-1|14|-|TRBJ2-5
CASSRARDEETQYF
TGCGCCAGTTCGAGGGCCAGGGACGAAGAGACCCAGTACTTC
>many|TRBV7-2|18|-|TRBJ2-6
CASSLDSGWRHGANVLTF
TGTGCCAGCAGCTTAGATTCTGGTTGGCGACACGGGGCCAACGTCCTGACTTTC
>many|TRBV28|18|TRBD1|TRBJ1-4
CASSFISWDSLPDEKLFF
TGTGCCAGCAGTTTCATATCTTGGGACAGCCTCCCGGATGAAAAACTGTTTTTT
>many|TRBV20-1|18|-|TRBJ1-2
CSARDIQGDVGANYGYTF
TGCAGTGCTAGAGATATCCAGGGAGATGTCGGAGCTAACTATGGCTACACCTTC
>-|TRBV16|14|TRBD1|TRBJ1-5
CASSPSTGNQPQHF
TGTGCCAGCAGCCCCTCGACAGGGAATCAGCCCCAGCATTTT
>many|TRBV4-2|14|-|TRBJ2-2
CASSQDGHTGELFF
TGTGCCAGCAGCCAAGATGGCCACACCGGGGAGCTGTTTTTT
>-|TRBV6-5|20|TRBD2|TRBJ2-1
CASSYSTSLAGGERRNEQFF
TGTGCCAGCAGTTACTCGACTTCTCTAGCGGGGGGGGAAAGAAGGAATGAGCAGTTCTTC
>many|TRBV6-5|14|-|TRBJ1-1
CASSWSTESAEAFF
TGTGCCAGCAGCTGGTCGACGGAGAGCGCTGAAGCTTTCTTT
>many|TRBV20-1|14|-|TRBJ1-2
CSARGRGADYGYTF
TGCAGTGCTAGAGGACGTGGGGCCGACTATGGCTACACCTTC
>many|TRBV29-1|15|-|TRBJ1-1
CSVVRPKSTNTEAFF
TGCAGCGTTGTGAGGCCCAAGAGCACGAACACTGAAGCTTTCTTT